The subject of this entry is one TCR beta chain. What it binds is not known. The data originate from a study of persistence of HIV-infected CD4 T cells. Study background: Suppressive ART had lasted a median of around eight years.

This was the immunoSEQ version 4 assay in survey mode. The data were produced by immunoSEQ multiplex PCR, yet TCRdb's version contains in-frame clones alone and is incomplete. This table has just under 65,000 clones, about 81% appearing once. The CDR3 loop spans 17 amino acids. Germline-derived CDR1 and CDR2 are KGHSY and FQNENV. Trimming cost V 2 bases and J 0 bases, with 11 bases left between them. An overlapping HIV-1 Gag peptide pool stimulated these cells at 1 ug/peptide/mL. CD40L-negative CD69-negative CD45RO-high memory CD4+ T cells were sorted as populations depleted of antigen-responding cells. Adults with HIV-1 started suppressive ART while chronically infected.

This chain joins TRBV16 and TRBJ2-6; D not certain. The clonotype was recovered from an adult man with HIV who was CMV-seropositive. The starting material was CD4+ T cells sorted from PBMCs after roughly 20-hour stimulation, obtained from a patient who received antiretroviral therapy. CDR3 sequence (DNA): TGTGCCAGCAGCCAAAGATCGGTTCTCTCTGGGGCCAACGTCCTGACTTTC. The encoded protein is CASSQRSVLSGANVLTF.